Following are 20 T cell receptor beta chains from one sample sequenced in a study of blood T cell repertoires in COVID-19. TCRdb keeps only in-frame clones here, not all; method: immunoSEQ multiplex PCR. Here the sample spans approximately 72,000 clones, approximately 89% being singletons. The sequenced sample was peripheral blood. The receptor set was obtained from a woman aged 60-75 years with acute or convalescent COVID-19.

The chain has TRBV2 and TRBJ2-3, with 9 bases lining up with TRBD2. Germline loops: CDR1 SNHLY, CDR2 FYNNEI. Trimming took 4 bases from V and 2 from J; bases not matched to a gene: 7. This CDR3 contains 16 residues. The CDR3 coding sequence is TGTGCCAGCAGTGGGAATAGCGGGGGCCTCACAGATACGCAGTATTTT. It specifies CASSGNSGGLTDTQYF. Full variable domain (missing parts from reference TRBV2 and TRBJ2-3): EPEVTQTPSHQVTQMGQEVILRCVPISNHLYFYWYRQILGQKVEFLVSFYNNEISEKSEIFDDQFSVERPDGSNFTLKIRSTKLEDSAMYFCASSGNSGGLTDTQYFGPGTRLTVL.

This rearrangement joins TRBV19 to TRBJ2-2; TRBD2 is a possible D gene (5 bases). The length of the CDR3 is 15 residues. Deletions cut 3 bases from V and 7 bases from J, with 15 bases between. Looked up from germline, CDR1 is LNHDA and CDR2 is SQIVND (reference sequence). CDR3: CASSIMASLHGELFF. The CDR3 DNA reads as TGTGCCAGTAGTATCATGGCTAGCCTCCACGGGGAGCTGTTTTTT.

This chain connects TRBV11-3 to TRBJ2-5, with D possibly being TRBD1 (6 bases). Germline V gene sequence: CDR1 SGHNT, CDR2 YENEEA. This CDR3 is 13 amino acids long. Deletions cut 1 base from V and 8 bases from J, with 11 bases between. The CDR3: CASSLARGATQYF. The CDR3 DNA sequence: TGTGCCAGCAGCTTAGCCAGGGGCGCAACCCAGTACTTC.

V usage is TRBV5-1 and J usage is TRBJ2-4, with a weak D call TRBD1 (6 bases). CDR3 size: 15 residues. The germline V and J ends were trimmed by 1 base and 2 bases, with 10 bases remaining between them. Germline CDR1 SGHRS, CDR2 YFSETQ. The chain's CDR3 is CASSLSGESKNIQYF. The CDR3 DNA sequence: TGCGCCAGCAGCTTGTCAGGGGAATCCAAAAACATTCAGTACTTC. Filled out from reference TRBV5-1 and TRBJ2-4, the complete variable domain reads KAGVTQTPRYLIKTRGQQVTLSCSPISGHRSVSWYQQTPGQGLQFLFEYFSETQRNKGNFPGRFSGRQFSNSRSEMNVSTLELGDSALYLCASSLSGESKNIQYFGAGTRLSVL.

In this sample, this clone turned up a few times. The chain couples TRBV24-1 to TRBJ2-7; tentatively, D is TRBD2 (5 bases). Trimming took off 3 bases at V and 7 bases at J, with 9 bases between the two ends. Germline loops: CDR1 KGHDR, CDR2 SFDVKD. There are 12 residues in the CDR3. Here the CDR3 DNA reads TGTGCCACCAGTGATGCCGAGCGGGAGCAGTACTTC. The encoded protein is CATSDAEREQYF.

The chain carries TRBV12-3 or TRBV12-4 and TRBJ2-5; tentatively, D is TRBD1 (6 bases). This CDR3 is built from 13 residues. Trimming removed 5 bases from V and 5 bases from J, with 12 bases in between. Here the CDR3 reads CASSARGLETQYF. The CDR3 DNA reads TGTGCCAGCAGTGCCAGGGGTCTTGAGACCCAGTACTTC.

V usage is TRBV2 and J usage is TRBJ2-3; perhaps TRBD2 as D (6 bases). Germline CDR1 reads SNHLY; CDR2 reads FYNNEI. The V end was cut by 8 bases, the J end by 4 bases, with 10 bases between. The CDR3 totals 12 residues. DNA for the CDR3: TGTGCCAGCTCCTGGGGGGCAGATACGCAGTATTTT. Translating gives CASSWGADTQYF.

The chain employs TRBV5-6 and TRBJ2-2; no clear D. Germline CDR1 is SGHDT and CDR2 is YYEEEE. The CDR3 has 13 residues. Trimming took 7 bases from V and 3 from J, leaving 10 bases between them. CDR3 coding DNA: TGTGCCAGCGCCACAGAGCACACCGGGGAGCTGTTTTTT. It translates to CASATEHTGELFF. Full variable domain (missing parts from reference TRBV5-6 and TRBJ2-2): DAGVTQSPTHLIKTRGQQVTLRCSPKSGHDTVSWYQQALGQGPQFIFQYYEEEERQRGNFPDRFSGHQFPNYSSELNVNALLLGDSALYLCASATEHTGELFFGEGSRLTVL.

The chain combines TRBV5-1 with TRBJ2-7; 12 bases match TRBD1. Trimming cost V 4 bases and J 5 bases; bases outside gene matches: 7. CDR1 is SGHRS and CDR2 is YFSETQ in the germline V gene. The CDR3 runs to 15 residues. CDR3 in amino acids: CASSLGDRGLHEQYF. The CDR3 nucleotides are TGCGCCAGCAGCCTGGGGGACAGGGGGCTCCACGAGCAGTACTTC.

The chain joins TRBV6-1 to TRBJ1-2; possibly TRBD1 for D (5 bases). V was clipped by 2 bases and J by 1 base, with 11 bases between them. From germline, CDR1 is MNHNS and CDR2 SASEGT. CDR3 length: 15 amino acids. The CDR3 reads CASSEIQGGNYGYTF. The DNA of the CDR3 is TGTGCCAGCAGTGAAATCCAGGGAGGTAACTATGGCTACACCTTC.

The chain is built from TRBV18 and TRBJ2-3, with 9 bases aligning to TRBD1. The CDR3 totals 12 residues. CDR1 is KGHSH and CDR2 is LQKENI in the germline V gene. The V gene end was trimmed by 2 bases and the J gene end by 11 bases; junction bases not matched to a gene: 2. The CDR3: CASSPKTGGQYF. The CDR3, as DNA: TGTGCCAGCTCACCAAAGACAGGGGGGCAGTATTTT.

The chain carries TRBV6-5 and TRBJ2-1, with 7 bases fitting TRBD2. V shed 8 bases, J shed 9 bases, and the junction held 13 bases outside the gene matches. The CDR3 totals 14 residues. Germline values: CDR1 MNHEY, CDR2 SVGAGI. The CDR3 is CASQALERGSEQFF. The DNA of the CDR3 is TGTGCCAGCCAAGCCCTGGAGCGGGGAAGTGAGCAGTTCTTC.

In DNA, the CDR3 is TGTGCCAGCAGCCAAGATCGTCCTAATGGCTACACCTTC. Translation gives CASSQDRPNGYTF. The chain joins TRBV4-2 to TRBJ1-2; D gene ambiguous. The germline V gene has CDR1 LGHNA and CDR2 YNFKEQ. This CDR3 is built from 13 residues. The germline V and J ends were trimmed by 0 bases and 6 bases, with 8 bases remaining between them.

V usage is TRBV2 and J usage is TRBJ1-5; TRBD1 might be the D (5 bases). CDR1 is SNHLY, CDR2 FYNNEI, per germline. The CDR3 runs to 15 residues. Between the trimmed V and J ends, which lost 4 bases and 3 bases, there was a span of 13 bases. CDR3 coding DNA: TGTGCCAGCAGTGCGGCAGGGCTAGACAATCAGCCCCAGCATTTT. Amino acids: CASSAAGLDNQPQHF.

This clone was seen a single time. The chain has TRBV6-2 or TRBV6-3 and TRBJ1-2, with unresolved D. The CDR3 covers 14 residues. Trimming removed 6 bases at V and 8 bases at J, with 19 bases between. Germline CDR1 and CDR2: MNHEY and SVGEGT. The CDR3: CASSLRRVLVGYTF. The CDR3 nucleotides read TGTGCCAGCAGCCTCCGTCGGGTCTTAGTAGGCTACACCTTC.

This clone was seen only once. The chain is built from TRBV9 and TRBJ2-5; TRBD2 aligns across 7 bases. The CDR3 covers 17 residues. CDR1 is SGDLS, CDR2 YYNGEE, per germline. J was trimmed by 1 base and V by 2 bases; bases with no gene match: 11. Written as DNA, the CDR3 is TGTGCCAGCAGCGTTAGTTTCCTACCGGGGGGCCAAGAGACCCAGTACTTC. Protein product: CASSVSFLPGGQETQYF. The full variable domain, in which reference TRBV9 and TRBJ2-5 provide the parts outside the CDR3, is DSGVTQTPKHLITATGQRVTLRCSPRSGDLSVYWYQQSLDQGLQFLIQYYNGEERAKGNILERFSAQQFPDLHSELNLSSLELGDSALYFCASSVSFLPGGQETQYFGPGTRLLVL.

The V gene is TRBV11-2, the J gene TRBJ2-5, with D perhaps matching TRBD2 (5 bases). V lost 3 bases and J lost 4, with 12 bases in between. Germline assignment: CDR1 SGHAT and CDR2 FQNNGV. The CDR3 is made up of 14 amino acids. The DNA for the CDR3 is TGTGCCAGCAGCTTGAACGGAGGTGGAGAGACCCAGTACTTC. It translates to CASSLNGGGETQYF.

The rearrangement links TRBV5-6 to TRBJ2-1, with TRBD2 matching over 9 bases. The CDR3 extends over 16 amino acids. The ends lost 0 bases at V and 1 base at J; junction bases unmatched: 2. The germline V gene has CDR1 SGHDT and CDR2 YYEEEE. The CDR3 is CASSLVSGGSYNEQFF. CDR3 DNA: TGTGCCAGCAGCTTGGTGAGCGGGGGGTCCTACAATGAGCAGTTCTTC.

The gene calls are TRBV3-1 (or the pseudogene TRBV3-2) and TRBJ2-3; a possible D gene is TRBD2 (7 bases). Trimming left V 3 bases short and J 6 bases short, with 16 bases between. CDR3 length: 15 residues. Germline V gene lookup returns CDR1 LGHDT and CDR2 YNNKEL (reference sequence). DNA for the CDR3: TGTGCCAGCAGCCAGTACGGGGGGACAAAGGATACGCAGTATTTT. Amino acid sequence: CASSQYGGTKDTQYF.

The chain uses TRBV28 and TRBJ1-1, with TRBD1 as a possible D gene (6 bases). V gave up 6 bases and J gave up 2 bases, with 13 bases separating them. This CDR3 comprises 14 residues. Per germline, CDR1 MDHEN and CDR2 SYDVKM. The chain's CDR3 is CASSHRTVNTEAFF. The CDR3 DNA follows: TGTGCCAGCAGCCACCGGACAGTAAACACTGAAGCTTTCTTT.